The following is a T cell receptor beta chain sequence with its context. The data were taken from a study of blood T cell repertoires in COVID-19. The overall study: Both acute and convalescent COVID-19 samples were obtained from the United States, Italy and Spain. Sources were T cells, B-cell-depleted T cells, or PBMCs; the material itself was cDNA or gDNA.

Original handling: Reference gene primers were amplified, and this amplification served to estimate nucleated cell counts. Assay used: immunoSEQ multiplex PCR; TCRdb lists only in-frame clones, some missing. That table gives V, J and clone size, and the DNA gave D and trimming. The table lists roughly 700,000 clones, about nine tenths of them singletons, with over 0.2% in the top ten. This CDR3 is 14 amino acids long. CDR1 is LNHDA, CDR2 SQIVND, per germline (reference sequence). Trimming pared 6 bases from V and 4 bases from J, leaving 15 bases between. The sequenced sample was peripheral blood. This clonotype was obtained from a young woman with acute or convalescent COVID-19. The genes are TRBV19 and TRBJ1-2; perhaps TRBD1 as D (6 bases). CDR3 region: CASSKQGRGYGYTF. Here the CDR3 DNA reads TGTGCCAGTAGCAAACAGGGCAGGGGCTATGGCTACACCTTC.